Below, 13 T cell receptor beta chains from the same sample are listed, as sequenced in a study of cytomegalovirus exposure and HLA in healthy donors. PCR primers comprised 60 Vbeta and 13 Jbeta primers. Assay used: immunoSEQ multiplex PCR; TCRdb lists only in-frame clones, some missing. The sample lists 150,000 to 200,000 clones, about three quarters occurring once. Sequencing was carried out using PBMCs. The receptor source for this set is a man aged 35 to 55 in good health and CMV-seropositive.

J is TRBJ2-1 and V is TRBV7-8; TRBD2 matches at 10 bases. The CDR3 has 17 residues. The germline gives CDR1 SGHVS, CDR2 FQNEAQ. Trimming at V came to 2 bases and at J to 10 bases, leaving 14 bases not matched to a gene. The CDR3 region is CASSLPAQAGGPGEQFF. The DNA of the CDR3 is TGTGCCAGCAGCTTACCAGCACAAGCGGGAGGGCCTGGGGAGCAGTTCTTC.

The CDR3 loop is CATWGQYTEAFF. The DNA of the CDR3 is TGTGCCACCTGGGGACAGTACACTGAAGCTTTCTTT. The chain employs TRBV6-1 and TRBJ1-1; 7 bases match TRBD1. There are 12 residues in the CDR3. Trimming took 10 bases from V and 3 from J; bases not matched to a gene: 5. Looked up from germline, CDR1 is MNHNS and CDR2 is SASEGT.

This clone was detected only a few times. V and J are TRBV6-5 and TRBJ2-7; a weak D match, TRBD2 (5 bases). CDR1 MNHEY and CDR2 SVGAGI come from the germline V gene. Between the trimmed V and J ends, which lost 1 base and 3 bases, there was a span of 7 bases. This CDR3 comprises 13 residues. The CDR3 here is CASSYFGNYEQYF. The CDR3 region has the DNA TGTGCCAGCAGTTACTTCGGGAACTACGAGCAGTACTTC.

This clone was detected a few times. The chain has TRBV7-2 and TRBJ2-2; the match to TRBD2 covers 8 bases. Per germline, CDR1 SGHTA and CDR2 FQGNSA. Trimming removed 5 bases from V and 5 bases from J; junction bases left unmatched: 7. This CDR3 has 15 amino acids. CDR3 sequence reads: CASSLVSGSTGELFF. CDR3 sequence (DNA): TGTGCCAGCAGCCTGGTGAGCGGGAGTACCGGGGAGCTGTTTTTT.

V gene TRBV19 combines with J gene TRBJ2-1, with TRBD1 matching 7 bases. This CDR3 is 13 amino acids long. V lost 5 bases and J lost 7; bases outside the gene matches: 5. The V gene's germline CDR1 is LNHDA and CDR2 SQIVND (reference sequence). Here the CDR3 DNA reads TGTGCCAGTAGTGTTCAGGGGGTGAATGAGCAGTTCTTC. Encoded protein: CASSVQGVNEQFF.

This sequence joins TRBV19 and TRBJ2-2; the D gene is possibly TRBD2 (6 bases). CDR3 size: 15 residues. V was shortened by 6 bases and J by 0 bases, with 11 bases between the two germline ends. In germline, CDR1 is LNHDA, CDR2 SQIVND (reference sequence). CDR3 in DNA: TGTGCCAGTAGGGCGGGGCAAACGAACACCGGGGAGCTGTTTTTT. Translated, it gives CASRAGQTNTGELFF.

The chain recombines TRBV29-1 with TRBJ1-2; 10 bases are shared with TRBD1. The CDR3 runs to 14 residues. J lost 4 bases, V lost 6 bases, and 8 bases had no gene match. Germline values: CDR1 SQVTM, CDR2 ANQGSEA. CDR3 sequence (DNA): TGCAGCGTGGGGGGACAGGGGATGTCCTATGGCTACACCTTC. This encodes CSVGGQGMSYGYTF.

V and J are TRBV11-2 and TRBJ2-6; 7 bases are shared with TRBD2. Germline-derived CDR1 and CDR2 are SGHAT and FQNNGV. The CDR3 is made up of 16 amino acids. With V trimmed by 4 bases and J by 2 bases, 5 bases remained unmatched. DNA for the CDR3: TGTGCCAGCAGCTATTATCGGGGGGCTGGGGCCAACGTCCTGACTTTC. It yields the protein CASSYYRGAGANVLTF.

The chain combines TRBV10-3 with TRBJ1-1, with 8 bases lining up with TRBD1. CDR3 length: 13 residues. V trimming: 6 bases; J trimming: 5 bases; junction bases outside the gene matches: 5. Germline loops: CDR1 ENHRY, CDR2 SYGVKD. The CDR3 DNA sequence: TGTGCCATCAGATCAGGGGGCGAAACTGAAGCTTTCTTT. It yields the protein CAIRSGGETEAFF.

The V call is TRBV18, the J call TRBJ2-7; D perhaps matches TRBD1 (6 bases). Per germline, CDR1 KGHSH and CDR2 LQKENI. Trimming removed 3 bases at V and 0 bases at J, with 9 bases between. This CDR3 is built from 14 residues. The CDR3 loop is CASSPGQFSYEQYF. DNA of the CDR3: TGTGCCAGCTCACCCGGACAGTTCTCCTACGAGCAGTACTTC.

This chain joins TRBV5-1 and TRBJ1-2, with TRBD1 matching over 7 bases. V lost 3 bases to trimming and J lost 2 bases; unmatched junction nucleotides: 4. CDR3 length: 14 amino acids. Germline V CDR1 and CDR2: SGHRS, YFSETQ. The CDR3 protein is CASSWRGQNYGYTF. The CDR3 DNA follows: TGCGCCAGCAGCTGGAGGGGGCAGAACTATGGCTACACCTTC.

V gene TRBV9 combines with J gene TRBJ2-3, with 11 bases fitting TRBD2. Germline V gene sequence: CDR1 SGDLS, CDR2 YYNGEE. J lost 7 bases, V lost 0 bases, and 10 bases had no gene match. The CDR3 extends over 17 amino acids. For the CDR3, the DNA is TGTGCCAGCAGCGTAGACCCCGTGTCTAGCGGGAGGTATACGCAGTATTTT. Encoded protein: CASSVDPVSSGRYTQYF.

The chain carries TRBV10-3 and TRBJ2-1; 8 bases map to TRBD2. V was clipped by 10 bases and J by 5 bases; unmatched bases: 7. Germline CDR1 ENHRY, CDR2 SYGVKD. This CDR3 comprises 13 residues. CDR3 DNA sequence: TGTGCCAGCAAGCGGGAGTTCGACAATGAGCAGTTCTTC. The encoded protein is CASKREFDNEQFF.